These T cell receptor beta chains were read from a single sample in a study of T cells and Merkel cell carcinoma outcomes. The data were produced by immunoSEQ multiplex PCR, yet TCRdb's version contains in-frame clones alone and is incomplete. This table has some 19,000 clones, approximately 80% appearing once. The material sequenced was tumor tissue from Merkel cell carcinoma. The origin of the receptors is a human donor with Merkel cell carcinoma. Both conserved end residues are part of each CDR3. D genes are given only for firm matches. The size field is filled for only some rows; it gives once, few, many or a size class.

d_call clone_size j_call v_call cdr3_nt cdr3_aa
. . TRBJ1-2 TRBV5-8 TGTGCCAGCAGCTCTCCGGGACACCGTTCTTATAATGGCTACACCTTC CASSSPGHRSYNGYTF
TRBD1 . TRBJ2-7 TRBV7-2 TGTGCCAGCAGCCCTAGAGCCTCCGGGACAGGGGGCTCCTACGAGCAGTACTTC CASSPRASGTGGSYEQYF
. . TRBJ2-1 TRBV15 TGTGCCACCAGCAGAGATGGGCGGCGGAGCTCCTACAATGAGCAGTTCTTC CATSRDGRRSSYNEQFF
. . TRBJ1-3 TRBV18 TGTGCCAGCTCACCACCTAATTCACAGGGAAACACCATATATTTT CASSPPNSQGNTIYF
. . TRBJ1-1 TRBV7-8 TGTGCCAGCAGCGCAAGAGGGGTGATGAACACTGAAGCTTTCTTT CASSARGVMNTEAFF
. . TRBJ2-7 TRBV10-3 TGTGCCATCAGAGCTACGGGGGCCCCTTGGGAGCAGTACTTC CAIRATGAPWEQYF
TRBD2 . TRBJ2-7 TRBV11-2 TGTGCCATCGGGACTAGTCGAGGCTACGAGCAGTACTTC CAIGTSRGYEQYF
TRBD2 medium-sized TRBJ2-5 TRBV5-4 TGTGCCAGCTGGGGGGATAGCGGGGGGTACCAAGAGACCCAGTACTTC CASWGDSGGYQETQYF
. . TRBJ2-1 TRBV14 TGTGCCAGCAGCCATTTAGGGGGTAATGAGCAGTTCTTC CASSHLGGNEQFF
. once TRBJ1-1 TRBV27 TGTGCCAGCAGTTTAGCCGGGACGGCTAAAGCTTTCTTT CASSLAGTAKAFF
TRBD1 . TRBJ2-1 TRBV30 TGTGCCTGGAGTAATGACAGGGATTTCTACAATGAGCAGTTCTTC CAWSNDRDFYNEQFF
. . TRBJ1-2 TRBV5-1 TGCGCCAGCAGACCCCGTATCTGGCGGATCAGGGGCTACACCTTC CASRPRIWRIRGYTF
TRBD1 once TRBJ2-7 TRBV5-5 TGTGCCAGCAGCTCCCTGGGACAGGCACAGAGGTACGAGCAGTACTTC CASSSLGQAQRYEQYF
. . TRBJ1-4 TRBV19 TGTGCCAGTAGTAGTAAAGGGAGAACTAATGAAAAACTGTTTTTT CASSSKGRTNEKLFF
. . TRBJ2-1 TRBV27 TGTGCCAGCAGTTTAGGGCACTACAATGAGCAGTTCTTC CASSLGHYNEQFF
. . TRBJ1-5 TRBV19 TGTGCCAGTAGTATTCAGGGCCCGGGGGTTCGTCAGCCCCAGCATTTT CASSIQGPGVRQPQHF
TRBD1 . TRBJ2-3 TRBV4-1 TGCGCCAGCAGCCAAGTCAGGAACAGGGGAACAGATACGCAGTATTTT CASSQVRNRGTDTQYF
. . TRBJ1-5 TRBV19 TGTGCCAGTAGCCCCGGGACGGCTAGCAATCAGCCCCAGCATTTT CASSPGTASNQPQHF